This T cell receptor (beta chain) comes out of a study of cytomegalovirus exposure and HLA in healthy donors. About this clone: Its specificity is unknown.

The CDR3 contains 13 residues. Germline-derived CDR1 and CDR2 are SNHLY and FYNNEI. Trimming cost V 8 bases and J 8 bases; bases outside gene matches: 7. TCRdb keeps only in-frame clones here, not all; method: immunoSEQ multiplex PCR. The sample consists of about 240,000 clones, 80% to 90% of them appearing once. Study findings and constraints: Altogether, some 170 TCR beta chains were recorded as cytomegalovirus-associated. That first-cohort TCR clusters tended to co-occur in the approximately 110 validation repertoires was found in a later analysis. Both high specificity and high sensitivity reportedly marked the classifier's diagnosis of cytomegalovirus status.

This rearrangement joins TRBV2 to TRBJ2-1; TRBD2 matches at 9 bases. What was sequenced was PBMCs. The TCR originated in a man between 18 and 35 years old in good health and CMV-seronegative. CDR3 region: CASARTSDDEQFF. For the CDR3, the DNA is TGTGCCAGCGCGCGGACTAGCGATGATGAGCAGTTCTTC.